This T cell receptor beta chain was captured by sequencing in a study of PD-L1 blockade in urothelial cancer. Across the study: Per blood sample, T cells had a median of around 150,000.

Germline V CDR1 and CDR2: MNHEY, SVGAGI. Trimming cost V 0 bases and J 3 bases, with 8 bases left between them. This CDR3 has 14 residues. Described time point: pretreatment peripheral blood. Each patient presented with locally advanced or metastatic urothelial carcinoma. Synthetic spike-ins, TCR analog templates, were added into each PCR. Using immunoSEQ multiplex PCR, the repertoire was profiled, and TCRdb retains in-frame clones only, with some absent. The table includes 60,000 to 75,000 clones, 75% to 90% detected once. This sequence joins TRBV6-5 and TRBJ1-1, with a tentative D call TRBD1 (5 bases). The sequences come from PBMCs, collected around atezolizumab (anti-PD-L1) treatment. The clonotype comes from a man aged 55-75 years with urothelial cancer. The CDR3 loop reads CASSYSWGDTEAFF. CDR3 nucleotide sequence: TGTGCCAGCAGTTACTCATGGGGGGACACTGAAGCTTTCTTT.